This is a list of T cell receptor beta chains from one sample in a study of blood T cell repertoires in COVID-19. Generated by immunoSEQ multiplex PCR, the TCRdb table keeps only in-frame clones and is missing some. The sample carries over 130,000 clones, 82% recorded once. Sequencing was performed on peripheral blood. These receptors were obtained from a woman older than 75 with acute or convalescent COVID-19. Each CDR3 is given with its conserved first and last residue.

v_call	j_call	cdr3_aa
TRBV30	TRBJ1-1	CAWKRTRVTTEAFF
TRBV18	TRBJ1-1	CASSPDLGGAFF
TRBV6-5	TRBJ1-2	CASSGQNYGYTF
TRBV6-5	TRBJ1-2	CASSYGGNYGYTF
TRBV19	TRBJ1-2	CASSHDSRVYGYTF
TRBV5-1	TRBJ1-6	CASSFRDRNSPLHF
TRBV5-1	TRBJ2-7	CASSLGHSEQYF
TRBV11-2	TRBJ2-1	CASSLGPDNEQFF
TRBV10-3	TRBJ2-7	CAISESGPLEYF
TRBV5-1	TRBJ1-1	CASSTGNTEAFF
TRBV21-1	TRBJ2-4	CASSNPLAAKNIQYF